This T cell receptor (beta chain) was found in a study of blood T cell repertoires in COVID-19 (dated by TCRdb to the early 2020s). Notes on the research overall: Samples covering the acute and convalescent phases of COVID-19 were provided by collaborators in the United States, Italy and Spain. The samples were drawn from the first 160 participants of the ongoing ImmuneRACE study and from about 1,200 subjects provided by 6 global collaborators. A de-identified subject ID, COVID-19 status, age in years and sex were almost always included in the sample metadata. The prospective study material was composed of cDNA or gDNA derived from T cells, B-cell-depleted T cells, or PBMCs. The repertoires were released in a freely available public database meant as a resource for research on the immune response to SARS-CoV-2. Subjects who had been exposed to COVID-19, were actively infected with it, or had recovered from it provided the deeply sampled blood TCRbeta repertoires that made up the dataset. Where available, HLA class I and class II types were taken from metadata supplied by the sample provider and were not determined by assay-based typing. Broader findings and caveats from the paper: The quantity of clinical and demographic metadata differed by source and by participant and was supplied without curation.

In the prospective study, participants were roughly 18 to 95 years old, resided in approximately 25 geographic areas of the United States, and were enrolled through a virtual design. Cohort assignment in the prospective study relied on participant-reported clinical history from a screening survey and a study questionnaire. A participant counted as exposed if, within 2 weeks of entering the study, that participant had been in contact with someone who had a PCR-confirmed or clinician-diagnosed COVID-19 case. Mobile phlebotomists in the prospective study collected whole blood, serum and a nasopharyngeal or oropharyngeal swab from every participant. Prospective study participants could optionally give additional blood draws and questionnaires over a roughly 2-month period. Before DNA extraction, blood samples from the prospective study were shipped at room temperature or frozen. The immunoSEQ Assay, a bias-controlled multiplex PCR, was used to amplify TCRbeta CDR3 regions from genomic DNA. The study's own analysis went as follows. Within the assay, amplification of reference gene primers was used to estimate how many nucleated cells each sample contained. To quantify the absolute abundance of each unique TCRbeta CDR3 rearrangement, sequence reads were collapsed and filtered. Productive Simpson clonality was computed per sample as the square root of Simpson's diversity index over productive rearrangements. TCRdb took this table from immuneACCESS and kept in-frame rearrangements with V and J called. Such tables lack part of the clones; where checked against another copy, unresolved V genes explain under half of the gap, and the rest is unexplained. V and J calls and clone size are as listed in that table; D and trimming were resolved from the DNA. This sample lists 200,000 or so clones; about 90% were detected once. The ten largest clones represent around 3.7% of the sample.

Concerning this clone: Its specific antigen is unknown. It has no much larger one-base neighbor in the sample; base qualities were not kept.

The sequenced sample was PBMCs or T cells enriched from blood (not recorded which). This receptor was obtained from a woman aged 25 to 39 who had been exposed to COVID-19.

In nucleotide form, the sequence is TGTGCCAGCAGTCTGCCGGGACTCGCTAATGAGCAGTTCTTC. It translates as CASSLPGLANEQFF. Rearrangement joined TRBV14 to TRBJ2-1, with TRBD2 perhaps the D gene, on 6 matching bases. CDR1 and CDR2 (SGHDN, FVKESK) derive from the germline V gene. Its CDR3 holds 14 amino acids, cysteine through phenylalanine. The kept DNA is CDR3 alone, 42 bases in frame from the first base. V lost 6 bases and J lost 7 bases; the stretch between them is 16 bases long.